This passage covers 13 T cell receptor beta chains from one sample sequenced in a study of CD8 T cells in Susac syndrome. When the RNA was reverse transcribed, random hexamers were used with an input of roughly 0.5 to 1 ug. MiXCR, run by TCRdb on the immunoSEQ multiplex PCR reads, gives a single entry per CDR3 protein. The data contain approximately 180,000 distinct CDR3 sequences, approximately 96% of them singletons. What was sequenced was CD4+ T cells from PBMCs. All receptors derive from a human donor with multiple sclerosis.

This clonotype has a handful of counts. The chain has TRBV30 and TRBJ1-1; perhaps TRBD1 as D (5 bases). CDR1 is GTSNPN, CDR2 SVGIG, per germline (reference sequence). The length of the CDR3 is 13 residues. Trimming removed 0 bases from V and 2 bases from J, with 7 bases in between. Written as DNA, the CDR3 is TGTGCCTGGAGTGTTGGGGGTAACACTGAAGCTTTCTTT. Amino acid sequence: CAWSVGGNTEAFF.

The CDR3 loop is CASTRGGYYGYTF. The CDR3 DNA sequence: TGTGCCAGTACCAGGGGGGGTTATTATGGCTACACCTTC. V is TRBV19 and J is TRBJ1-2; 7 nucleotides align to TRBD1. This CDR3 has 13 residues. Germline CDR1 LNHDA, CDR2 SQIVND (reference sequence). The V and J ends lost 7 bases and 5 bases, in that order; junction bases with no gene match: 7.

This sequence joins TRBV20-1 and TRBJ1-1, with 10 bases identical to TRBD1. The germline V gene encodes CDR1 DFQATT and CDR2 SNEGSKA (reference sequence). Unmatched junction bases numbered 6, after V lost 3 bases and J lost 2 bases. The CDR3 contains 15 residues. CDR3 protein: CSASPGTGVNTEAFF. CDR3 bases: TGCAGTGCTAGCCCTGGGACAGGGGTTAACACTGAAGCTTTCTTT.

The V gene is TRBV9, the J gene TRBJ2-2; no clear D. Deletions cut 2 bases from V and 7 bases from J, with 6 bases between. There are 12 residues in the CDR3. CDR1 and CDR2 from the germline V gene are SGDLS and YYNGEE. CDR3 coding DNA: TGTGCCAGCAGCGTTAGTCTCGGGGAGCTGTTTTTT. The encoded protein is CASSVSLGELFF.

The chain carries TRBV10-3 and TRBJ1-1; D uncertain. CDR1 is ENHRY, CDR2 SYGVKD, per germline. V dropped 5 bases and J dropped 2 bases, with 12 bases sitting between them. The CDR3 totals 14 residues. CDR3 sequence (DNA): TGTGCCATCAGTTCCATGTCGGGTAACACTGAAGCTTTCTTT. As protein: CAISSMSGNTEAFF.

The chain couples TRBV15 to TRBJ2-4; D may be TRBD2 (6 bases). The CDR3 loop spans 13 amino acids. CDR1 is LNHNV, CDR2 YYDKDF, per germline (reference sequence). Trimming removed 0 bases from V and 9 bases from J, with 9 bases in between. The CDR3 sequence is CATSRESGGIQYF. DNA for the CDR3: TGTGCCACCAGCAGAGAATCCGGGGGCATTCAGTACTTC.

The chain joins TRBV4-1 to TRBJ1-3; weak D call: TRBD1 (6 bases). This CDR3 has 14 residues. Per germline, CDR1 MGHRA and CDR2 YSYEKL. V lost 8 bases, J lost 6 bases, and 17 bases lay in between. CDR3 region: CASPNRVQANTIYF. CDR3 sequence (DNA): TGCGCCAGCCCAAACAGGGTCCAAGCAAACACCATATATTTT.

The chain recombines TRBV2 with TRBJ2-7; 8 bases fit TRBD2. Germline trimming cut 6 bases from V and 7 bases from J; bases unmatched to any gene: 14. The CDR3 is 15 amino acids. Germline loops: CDR1 SNHLY, CDR2 FYNNEI. The CDR3 protein is CASSPTSGGSGEQYF. CDR3 nucleotides: TGTGCCAGCAGCCCGACGAGCGGGGGATCGGGTGAGCAGTACTTC.

V gene TRBV6-5 combines with J gene TRBJ1-2; unclear D gene. Trimming removed 2 bases at V and 5 bases at J, with 18 bases between. CDR3 length: 16 residues. Germline values: CDR1 MNHEY, CDR2 SVGAGI. The CDR3 sequence is CASSYSPMTRSYGYTF. The DNA of the CDR3 is TGTGCCAGCAGTTACAGCCCTATGACCAGGAGTTATGGCTACACCTTC.

DNA for the CDR3: TGTGCCAGCAGTTCCGGACAGAACACCGGGGAGCTGTTTTTT. The encoded protein is CASSSGQNTGELFF. The V call is TRBV5-4, the J call TRBJ2-2; perhaps TRBD1 as D (5 bases). The V gene's germline CDR1 is SGHNT and CDR2 YYREEE (reference sequence). This CDR3 has 14 residues. Trimming took 5 bases from V and 1 from J, leaving 9 bases between them.

This clonotype has only a few counts. This chain uses TRBV27 with TRBJ2-7; 11 nucleotides line up with TRBD2. The length of the CDR3 is 15 residues. V dropped 4 bases and J dropped 2; count of bases not matched to a gene: 4. Germline loops: CDR1 MNHEY, CDR2 SMNVEV (reference sequence). The CDR3 coding sequence is TGTGCCAGCAGTTCCTTAGCGGGGGGGCCCTACGAGCAGTACTTC. Encoded protein: CASSSLAGGPYEQYF.

The chain has TRBV9 and TRBJ1-1; D is perhaps TRBD1 (6 bases). Germline-derived CDR1 and CDR2 are SGDLS and YYNGEE. The V end lost 0 bases, the J end lost 5 bases, and 11 bases lay between the germline ends. The length of the CDR3 is 14 residues. CDR3 protein: CASSVDRAGTEAFF. CDR3 in DNA: TGTGCCAGCAGCGTAGACAGGGCGGGAACTGAAGCTTTCTTT.

This sequence joins TRBV29-1 and TRBJ2-7, with D tentatively TRBD1 (6 bases). In germline, CDR1 is SQVTM, CDR2 ANQGSEA. Trimming took 6 bases from V and 3 from J, leaving 24 bases between them. The CDR3 has 16 residues. CDR3 sequence reads: CSVRDTGTRTFYEQYF. For the CDR3, the DNA is TGCAGCGTCCGGGATACCGGGACAAGAACTTTCTACGAGCAGTACTTC.